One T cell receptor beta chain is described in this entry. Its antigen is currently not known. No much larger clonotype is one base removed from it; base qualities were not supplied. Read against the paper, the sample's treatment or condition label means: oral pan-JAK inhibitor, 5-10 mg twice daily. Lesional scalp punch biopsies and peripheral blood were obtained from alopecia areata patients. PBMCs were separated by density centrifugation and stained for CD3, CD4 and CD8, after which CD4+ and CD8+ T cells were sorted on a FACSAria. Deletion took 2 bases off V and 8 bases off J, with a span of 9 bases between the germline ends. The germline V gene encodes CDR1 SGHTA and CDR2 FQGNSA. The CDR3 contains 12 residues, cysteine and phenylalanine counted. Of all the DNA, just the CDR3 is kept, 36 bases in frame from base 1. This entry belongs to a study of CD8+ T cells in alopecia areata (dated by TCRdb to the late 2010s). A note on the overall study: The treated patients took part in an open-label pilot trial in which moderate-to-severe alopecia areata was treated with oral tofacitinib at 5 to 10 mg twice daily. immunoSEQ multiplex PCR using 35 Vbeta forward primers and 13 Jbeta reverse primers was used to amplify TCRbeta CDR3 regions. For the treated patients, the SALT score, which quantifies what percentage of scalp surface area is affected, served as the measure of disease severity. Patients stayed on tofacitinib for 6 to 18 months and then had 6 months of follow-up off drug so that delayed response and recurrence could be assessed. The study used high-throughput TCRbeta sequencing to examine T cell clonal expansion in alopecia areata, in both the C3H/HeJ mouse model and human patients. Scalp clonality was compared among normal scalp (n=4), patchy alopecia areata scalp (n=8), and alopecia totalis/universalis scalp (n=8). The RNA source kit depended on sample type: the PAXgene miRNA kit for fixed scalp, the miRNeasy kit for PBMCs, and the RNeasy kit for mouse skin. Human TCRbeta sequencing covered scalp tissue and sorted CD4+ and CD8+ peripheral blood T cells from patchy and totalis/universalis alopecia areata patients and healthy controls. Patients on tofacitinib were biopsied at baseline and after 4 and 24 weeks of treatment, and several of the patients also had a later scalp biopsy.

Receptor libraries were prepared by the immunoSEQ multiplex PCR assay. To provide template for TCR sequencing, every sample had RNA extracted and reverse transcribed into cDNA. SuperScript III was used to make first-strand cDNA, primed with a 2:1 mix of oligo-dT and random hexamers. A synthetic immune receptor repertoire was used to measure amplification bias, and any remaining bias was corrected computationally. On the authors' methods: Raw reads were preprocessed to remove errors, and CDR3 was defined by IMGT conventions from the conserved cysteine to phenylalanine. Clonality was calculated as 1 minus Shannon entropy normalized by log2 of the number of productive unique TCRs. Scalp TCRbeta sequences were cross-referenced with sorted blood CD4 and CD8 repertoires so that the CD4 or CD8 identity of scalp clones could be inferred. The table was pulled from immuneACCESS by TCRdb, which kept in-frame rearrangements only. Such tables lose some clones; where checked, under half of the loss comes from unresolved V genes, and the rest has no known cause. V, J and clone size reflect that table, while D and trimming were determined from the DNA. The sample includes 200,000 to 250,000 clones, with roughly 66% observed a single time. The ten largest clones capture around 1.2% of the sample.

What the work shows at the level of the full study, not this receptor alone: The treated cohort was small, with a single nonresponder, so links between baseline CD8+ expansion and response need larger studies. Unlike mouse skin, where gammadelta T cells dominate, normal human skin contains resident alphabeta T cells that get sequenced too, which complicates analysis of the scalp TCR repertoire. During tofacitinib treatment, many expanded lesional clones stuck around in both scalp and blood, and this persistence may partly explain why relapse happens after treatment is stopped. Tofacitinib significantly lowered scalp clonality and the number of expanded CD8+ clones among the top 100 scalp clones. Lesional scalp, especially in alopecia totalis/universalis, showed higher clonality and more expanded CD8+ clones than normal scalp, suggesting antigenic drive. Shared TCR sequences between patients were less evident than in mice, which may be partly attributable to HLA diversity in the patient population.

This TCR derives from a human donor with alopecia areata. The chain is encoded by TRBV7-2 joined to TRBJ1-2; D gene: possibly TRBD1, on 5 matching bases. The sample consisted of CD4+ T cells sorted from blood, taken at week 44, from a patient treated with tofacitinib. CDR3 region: CASSLPGRGYTF. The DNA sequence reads TGTGCCAGCAGCTTACCGGGGCGAGGCTACACCTTC.